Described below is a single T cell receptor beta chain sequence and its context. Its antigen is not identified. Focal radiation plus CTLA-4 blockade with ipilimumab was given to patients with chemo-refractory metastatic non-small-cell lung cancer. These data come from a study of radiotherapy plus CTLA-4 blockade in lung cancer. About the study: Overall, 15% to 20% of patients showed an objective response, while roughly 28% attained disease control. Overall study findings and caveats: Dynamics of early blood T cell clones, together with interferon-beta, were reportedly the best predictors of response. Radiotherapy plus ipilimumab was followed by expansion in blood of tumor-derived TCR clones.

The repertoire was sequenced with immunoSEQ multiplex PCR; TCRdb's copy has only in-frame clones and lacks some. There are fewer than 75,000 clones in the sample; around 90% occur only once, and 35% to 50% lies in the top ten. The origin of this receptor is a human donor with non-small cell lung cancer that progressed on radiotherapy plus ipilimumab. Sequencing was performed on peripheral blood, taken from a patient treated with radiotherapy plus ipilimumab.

The CDR3 here is CASSSNHLDSTDTQYF. As DNA, the CDR3 is TGTGCCAGCAGCTCGAATCATCTCGACAGCACAGATACGCAGTATTTT. The chain combines TRBV13 with TRBJ2-3; no clear D. Trimming pared 4 bases from V and 0 bases from J, leaving 14 bases between. CDR3 length equals 16 residues. The V gene's germline CDR1 is PRHDT and CDR2 FYEKMQ (reference sequence).